Sequencing of this TCR beta chain was carried out in a study of yellow fever vaccine responses in identical twins. TCRdb re-called the RT-PCR reads through MiXCR, storing one row per CDR3 protein. This table has around 18,000 distinct CDR3 sequences, approximately 78% appearing once. The CDR3 has 15 residues. Trimming cost V 3 bases and J 5 bases, with 16 bases left between them. From germline, CDR1 is MNHEY and CDR2 SMNVEV (reference sequence). The receptor was isolated from a woman aged 18-30 years who received the yellow fever vaccine. The chain joins TRBV27 to TRBJ2-5; tentatively, D is TRBD2 (7 bases). This specimen consisted of T cells from blood (PBMCs), unsorted or a sorted subset (not recorded which), obtained before or after yellow fever vaccination (not recorded which). This CDR3 reads CASSFSGGAYETQYF. CDR3 bases: TGTGCCAGCAGTTTTTCGGGGGGCGCTTATGAGACCCAGTACTTC.